This T cell receptor beta chain was sequenced for a study of OX40 agonist ivuxolimab in advanced cancers. For the study at large: Therapy given before enrollment (anti-PD-1, anti-PD-L1 or anti-CTLA-4) was allowed, and roughly 41% had some. Whole-study results and caveats: Among the nonresponders, some also had low normalized T-cell clonal expansion. Determination of antigen specificity was not performed for the expanded peripheral T cells.

Note on this clone: Its specificity is not known.

Assay used: immunoSEQ multiplex PCR; TCRdb lists only in-frame clones, some missing. Of approximately 82,000 clones in the sample, about nine tenths are singletons; the top ten hold approximately 0.54%. This receptor was identified in an adult with an advanced solid tumor such as melanoma, head and neck, liver or kidney cancer. The sample was CD4+ or CD8+ T cells sorted from blood, taken in a trial of the OX40 agonist ivuxolimab.

Here the CDR3 reads CASSPRETQYF. The CDR3 coding sequence is TGTGCCAGCAGCCCAAGGGAGACCCAGTACTTC. The chain combines TRBV7-2 with TRBJ2-5; no definite D call. The V gene lost 5 bases and the J gene lost 5 bases, with 6 bases spanning the gap. The CDR3 has 11 amino acids. Looked up from germline, CDR1 is SGHTA and CDR2 is FQGNSA.